Here is one T cell receptor (beta chain) with its context. Its antigen target is currently unknown. The input lacks base qualities; no much larger clone sits a single base away. Ends trimmed: V by 5 bases, J by 9 bases; bases unmatched to a gene: 7. Including cysteine and phenylalanine, the CDR3 has 14 amino acids. Only the CDR3 portion is preserved as DNA: 42 bases, with reading frame beginning at the first base. Reading the germline V gene (reference sequence) gives CDR1 PRHDT and CDR2 FYEKMQ. The data were taken from a study of cytomegalovirus exposure and HLA in healthy donors (dated by TCRdb to 2016 to 2017). Looking at the study overall: In an earlier analysis of under 750 of the donors, about 270 Gb of sequence data and roughly 100 million unique TCR beta sequences from roughly 200 million T cells were reported. HLA typing included class I and class II loci at four-digit resolution. Besides the first cohort of more than 650 subjects, a separate validation cohort made up of over 95 different subjects was used. The genetic ancestry cluster associated with self-reported Caucasian donors included about 84% of the roughly 400 genotyped donors. Genome-wide SNP genotypes for about 55% of the 666 donors were used in a later genetic analysis, which treated that subset as a discovery cohort. Every discovery cohort repertoire had been produced on one sequencing platform. In a later analysis, previously published TCR beta repertoires from some 640 donors were re-analyzed and high-resolution HLA genotyping was added so that TCR occurrence patterns could be studied. In an earlier analysis of around 540 of the donors, high-throughput TCR beta sequencing was used to judge whether each TCR beta V gene segment behaved as functional or pseudogenic. The later analysis used no new phenotypic data to find candidate immune exposures, relying instead on TCR beta sequences and their occurrence across donors. The number of donors typed differed by locus, with roughly 629-640 for A, B, C, DRB1 and DQB1, roughly 520 for DQA1, 606 for DPA1, and 472 for DPB1. The aim of the study was to test whether cataloging public T cell receptors could identify signatures of past pathogen exposure. Among some 410 genotyped donors of the cohort, an average of roughly 230,000 unique TCR beta nucleotide sequences was sequenced per donor, of which approximately 19% were non-productive. Roughly 300 gigabases of sequencing data and approximately 85 million unique TCR sequences were included in an early release covering roughly 700 HLA-typed donors. High-throughput TCR immunosequencing, statistical association of individual TCRs with disease status, and machine learning were combined to predict cytomegalovirus infection status. Because of strong linkage in the cohort, roughly 5 DR-DQ haplotypes were treated as single units for association and clustering. The study profiled the T cell repertoires of about 640 subjects by immunosequencing and related them to cytomegalovirus serostatus. Alongside the repertoire data, information on donor age, sex, ethnicity and CMV serostatus was compiled. Findings and caveats that apply to the study as a whole: Because counts were too low, about 18 rarely observed V segments, including chromosome 9 orphons, were excluded from the earlier analysis of 587 of the donors. Immune exposure information for the cohort was limited to CMV serostatus. A group of highly shared sequence variants was considered likely to be a technical artifact of the sequencing pipeline. According to a later genetic analysis, donors in an Asian-associated ancestry cluster had fewer N-insertions in productive TCRs than the approximately 670-donor mean. A later analysis found that TCR association rates varied across HLA loci, with DRB1 alleles showing the most associated TCRs and HLA-C alleles the fewest. Because the 87-base-pair reads could not distinguish some IMGT-functional V segments, including TRBV6-2 and TRBV6-3, those segments were excluded. Specific HLA alleles were associated with 15,000 to 20,000 TCR beta sequences at a false discovery rate of 0.05 in a later analysis. According to a later analysis, most CMV-associated TCR beta chains appeared to be HLA-restricted, and the HLA associations seemed to be driven largely by CMV exposure. A few of the identified cytomegalovirus-associated TCR beta chains were confirmed in vitro to be specific for cytomegalovirus antigens. Because HLA typing was missing for some donors at each locus, association tests included only the typed subset. Cytomegalovirus status was reported to be diagnosed by the classifier with high specificity and sensitivity in both the original and validation cohorts. A further reported finding was that TCR beta sequences accurately predicted the HLA-A and HLA-B alleles for most subjects in the first cohort. Roughly uniform sequencing depth across donors was assumed in presence/absence analyses, although this assumption may not hold. This cohort had only TCR beta chains sequenced, and the lack of alpha or paired-chain data limited which features could be detected. Most TCR sequences were seen in very few donors, while some public TCRs were found in many individuals. Correlated functional status among segregating V segments might be attributable to linkage disequilibrium, but an unknown experimental factor could not be ruled out. Several of the top co-occurrence clusters appeared to be linked to parvovirus B19, influenza, CMV and Epstein-Barr virus, according to a later analysis. V-gene and J-gene trimming of TCR beta chains was associated with a missense DCLRE1C variant in a later genetic analysis, and the association was replicated in an independent cohort. It was suggested by the authors that the approach could potentially be generalized to other disease states and immunological phenotypes. In the study, about 150 TCR beta chains were listed as associated with cytomegalovirus. In an earlier analysis of 500 to 650 of the donors, most TCR beta V segments appeared in productive rearrangements about 87% or about 30% of the time, broadly matching IMGT annotations. When HLA alleles, especially DR and DQ, strongly co-occurred, attributing TCR associations to individual alleles was difficult. In a later analysis, HLA-associated TCR beta chains showed more clonal expansion and lower generation probabilities than non-associated chains that were equally common.

Library preparation used the immunoSEQ multiplex PCR assay. For the multiplex PCR, a mixture combining 60 forward primers for TCR Vbeta segments and 13 reverse primers for TCR Jbeta segments was used. A multiplex PCR assay on genomic DNA amplified the CDR3 region of rearranged TCR beta genes. Amplified TCR beta libraries were sequenced as 87-base-pair reads on the Illumina HiSeq System. Processing in the source paper ran as follows. Across the 600 to 700 repertoires, a later analysis counted roughly 77 million unique TCR beta chains, 9.5 million to 13 million of which were shared by at least two donors. Raw reads were error-corrected and collapsed into unique sequences with a nearest-neighbor algorithm that merged closely related sequences to remove PCR and sequencing errors. V, D and J gene segments were assigned by aligning CDR3 sequences to IMGT reference sequences. For a sequence to be retained, a match of at least six nucleotides was required to both a V gene segment and a J gene segment. Rearrangements were classified as productive when the CDR3 lacked stop codons and remained in frame with V and J, and all other rearrangements were classified as non-productive. CDR3 was defined by IMGT convention, running from the second conserved V-encoded cysteine to the conserved J-encoded phenylalanine. Sequences without an unambiguous match to a single V gene segment were excluded from the earlier analysis of about 640 of the donors. In an earlier analysis of approximately 550 of the donors, V segments were called functional above 56.7% productive rearrangements and were called segregating when the between-donor standard deviation exceeded 5%. To diagnose cytomegalovirus status from the catalog of TCR beta chain sequences, a statistical classification framework was built. A later analysis assigned V and J genes by comparing TCR nucleotide sequences with IMGT/GENE-DB human TR gene sequences. A later analysis assigned CDR3 sequences and most-parsimonious VDJ recombination scenarios with the TCRdist pipeline. In a later analysis, every TCR beta chain was defined by the combination of its CDR3 amino acid sequence and its V-gene family, and reads without a unique V-gene family were dropped. As a way to deal with suspected cross-contamination and a sequencing artifact, a later analysis dropped under 600 nucleotide sequences that were highly shared and had low generation probability. In a later analysis, a clonal expansion index was calculated for each public chain from normalized within-repertoire ranks of inferred template counts. A later analysis computed generation probabilities with a VDJ recombination model fitted to out-of-frame rearrangements, and checked the results against IGoR. In a later analysis, TCR-TCR, TCR-HLA and TCR-CMV co-occurrence was scored with hypergeometric tests, and a repertoire-size bias correction was applied to TCR pairs. In a later analysis, false discovery rates were estimated by permuting HLA or CMV assignments 20 times. In a later analysis, co-occurring TCRs were grouped using DBSCAN, and TCRdist sequence similarity was added for clustering within HLA-allele-positive subsets. Repertoires with fewer than 30,000 or more than 120,000 public chains were left out of co-occurrence clustering, as were roughly five repertoires with anomalous nucleotide sharing. TCRdb took over this immuneACCESS table, retaining in-frame rearrangements with V and J assigned. Such tables are incomplete; in checked studies, under half of the missing clones stem from an unresolved V gene, and the remainder is unexplained. V and J calls and clone size follow that table, whereas D and trimming were derived from the DNA. The table for this sample lists some 150,000 clones; 75% to 85% of them were counted only once. Approximately 11% of the sample belongs to the ten largest clones.

The cohort was made up of roughly 670 healthy bone marrow donors. All cohort members were sampled while nominally healthy, although unrecorded immune exposures were likely present. The donor was CMV seropositive and was included in the group of some 290 seropositive cohort members. Every donor gave a peripheral blood sample, and the peripheral blood mononuclear cells from that sample were used for TCR beta sequencing. The Qiagen DNeasy Blood Extraction Kit was used to extract genomic DNA from the blood cell samples. This TCR came from a man aged 50-60 years in good health and CMV-seropositive. The source material was PBMCs. This chain joins TRBV13 to TRBJ1-6; 7 central bases correspond to TRBD1. CDR3 region: CASSLDRVGSPLHF. The DNA sequence is given as TGTGCCAGCAGCCTTGACAGGGTAGGTTCACCCCTCCACTTT.